The T cell receptor (beta chain) under discussion was sequenced for a study of T cell responses to AZD1222 COVID-19 vaccine. Produced via immunoSEQ multiplex PCR; TCRdb's table is partial and in-frame only. The sample records some 140,000 clones, about 93% being singletons. The germline gives CDR1 MNHEY, CDR2 SVGEGT. This CDR3 has 17 amino acids. Trimming took 6 bases from V and 0 from J, leaving 18 bases between them. Pooling of second doses given at about 4 or about 12 weeks was done. The sequence was obtained from an adult who received the AZD1222 COVID-19 vaccine. The chain joins TRBV6-2 or TRBV6-3 to TRBJ1-5; D call uncertain. The sequenced sample was peripheral blood, obtained 28 days after the second AZD1222 dose. CDR3 loop: CASSDSVPGSSNQPQHF. The CDR3 nucleotides are TGTGCCAGCAGCGATTCTGTCCCGGGGTCTAGCAATCAGCCCCAGCATTTT.